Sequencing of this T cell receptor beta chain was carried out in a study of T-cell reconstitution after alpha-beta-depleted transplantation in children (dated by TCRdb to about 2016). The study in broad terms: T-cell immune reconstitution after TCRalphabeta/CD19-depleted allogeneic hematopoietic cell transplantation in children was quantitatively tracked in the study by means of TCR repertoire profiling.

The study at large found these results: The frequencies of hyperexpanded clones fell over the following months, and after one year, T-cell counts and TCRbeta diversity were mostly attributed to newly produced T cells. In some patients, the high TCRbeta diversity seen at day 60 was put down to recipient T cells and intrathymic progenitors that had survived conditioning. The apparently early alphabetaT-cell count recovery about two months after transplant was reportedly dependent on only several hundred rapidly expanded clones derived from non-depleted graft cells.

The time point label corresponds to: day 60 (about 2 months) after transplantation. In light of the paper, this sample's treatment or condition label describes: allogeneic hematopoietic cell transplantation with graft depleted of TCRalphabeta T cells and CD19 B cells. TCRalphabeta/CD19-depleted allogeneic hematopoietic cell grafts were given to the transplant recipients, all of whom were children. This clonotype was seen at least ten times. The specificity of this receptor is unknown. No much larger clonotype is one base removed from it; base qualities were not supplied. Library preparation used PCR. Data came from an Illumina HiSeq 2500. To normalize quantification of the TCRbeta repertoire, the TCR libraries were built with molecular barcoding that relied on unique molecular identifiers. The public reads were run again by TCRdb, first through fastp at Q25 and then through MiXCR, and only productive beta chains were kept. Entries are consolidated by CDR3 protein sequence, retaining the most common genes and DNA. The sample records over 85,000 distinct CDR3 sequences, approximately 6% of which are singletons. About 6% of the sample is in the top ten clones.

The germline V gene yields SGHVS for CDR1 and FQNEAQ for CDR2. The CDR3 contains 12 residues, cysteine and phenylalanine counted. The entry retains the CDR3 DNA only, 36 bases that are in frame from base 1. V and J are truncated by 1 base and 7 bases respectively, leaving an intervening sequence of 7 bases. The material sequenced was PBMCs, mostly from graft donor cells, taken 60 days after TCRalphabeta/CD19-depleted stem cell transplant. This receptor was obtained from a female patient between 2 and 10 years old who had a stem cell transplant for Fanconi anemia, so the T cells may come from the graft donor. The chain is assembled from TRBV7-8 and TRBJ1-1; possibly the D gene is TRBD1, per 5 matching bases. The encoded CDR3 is CASSLVQDEAFF. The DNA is TGTGCCAGCAGCTTAGTACAGGATGAAGCTTTCTTT.